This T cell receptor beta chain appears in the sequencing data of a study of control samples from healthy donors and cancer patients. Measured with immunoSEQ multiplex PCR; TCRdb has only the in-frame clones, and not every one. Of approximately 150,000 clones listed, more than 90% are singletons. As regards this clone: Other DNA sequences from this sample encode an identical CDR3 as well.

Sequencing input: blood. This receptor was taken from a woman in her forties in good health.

As DNA, the CDR3 is TGTGCCAGCAGCTTGGGGGGGACTAGCGGGAACACCGGGGAGCTGTTTTTT. Translating it yields CASSLGGTSGNTGELFF. The chain couples TRBV5-6 to TRBJ2-2; 11 nucleotides agree with TRBD2. CDR1 and CDR2 from the germline V gene are SGHDT and YYEEEE. This CDR3 comprises 17 residues. With 0 bases clipped from V and 1 base from J, the junction kept 2 bases outside the gene matches.